This T cell receptor (beta chain) appears in the sequencing data of a study of prognosis after radiotherapy for stage I lung cancer. Amplification of TCR beta CDR3 from genomic DNA used two-round multiplex PCR. Primers specific to each TRBV and TRBJ gene drove first-round PCR. TCRdb redid the calling of the multiplex PCR reads with MiXCR, one entry per CDR3 protein. Seen here are around 16,000 distinct CDR3 sequences, over 15% observed once, and the top ten hold 35% to 45%. There are 18 residues in the CDR3. Trimming removed 1 base at V and 0 bases at J, with 20 bases between. The germline V gene encodes CDR1 GTSNPN and CDR2 SVGIG (reference sequence).

The TCR comes from a donor over 45 with non-small cell lung cancer. The source material was PBMCs, sampled before or after stereotactic body radiation therapy (not recorded which). The J gene is TRBJ2-3, the V gene TRBV30; D is perhaps TRBD2 (6 bases). The CDR3 sequence is CAWSGAGCYVASTDTQYF. The CDR3 DNA reads TGTGCCTGGAGTGGGGCGGGGTGCTACGTAGCCAGCACAGATACGCAGTATTTT.